The 22 T cell receptor beta chains given below trace back to one sample, sequenced in a study of identical twins. Each CDR3 protein gets one entry after TCRdb re-called the 5' RACE reads with MiXCR. In the table there are 570,000 or so distinct CDR3 sequences, around 9.6% of which are singletons. Separately, the same data were catalogued under a study of yellow fever vaccine responses in identical twins.

The specimen sequenced was PBMCs. The receptors shown here come from a woman between 18 and 29 years old in good health.

This clonotype has a count of ten or more. This rearrangement joins TRBV28 to TRBJ2-7, with a possible D match to TRBD2 (5 bases). Per the germline V gene, CDR1 is MDHEN and CDR2 is SYDVKM. The V end was cut by 6 bases, the J end by 4 bases, with 7 bases between. The CDR3 sequence is 11 residues long. Written as DNA, the CDR3 is TGTGCCAGCAGGGAGGAATACGAGCAGTACTTC. Encoded protein: CASREEYEQYF. The full variable domain, with the rest looked up from reference TRBV28 and TRBJ2-7, is DVKVTQSSRYLVKRTGEKVFLECVQDMDHENMFWYRQDPGLGLRLIYFSYDVKMKEKGDIPEGYSVSREKKERFSLILESASTNQTSMYLCASREEYEQYFGPGTRLTVT.

The sample holds many counts of this clonotype. This chain joins TRBV7-2 and TRBJ2-5; TRBD2 agrees at 10 bases. This CDR3 is built from 14 residues. Trimming removed 5 bases from V and 2 bases from J; junction bases left unmatched: 2. Germline-derived CDR1 and CDR2 are SGHTA and FQGNSA. The CDR3 region has the DNA TGTGCCAGCAGCCGTAGCGGGGGGCAAGAGACCCAGTACTTC. Amino acids: CASSRSGGQETQYF.

The chain couples TRBV2 to TRBJ1-6, with 7 bases that match TRBD1. Germline V CDR1 and CDR2: SNHLY, FYNNEI. The CDR3 has 15 amino acids. V shed 6 bases, J shed 6 bases, and the junction held 8 bases outside the gene matches. The CDR3 here is CASRDKTGPNSPLHF. CDR3 nucleotides: TGTGCCAGCAGAGACAAGACAGGGCCTAATTCACCCCTCCACTTT.

In this sample, this clonotype turned up many times. V gene TRBV25-1 combines with J gene TRBJ2-1; 11 positions agree with TRBD1. The V gene end was trimmed by 7 bases and the J gene end by 4 bases; junction bases not matched to a gene: 3. Germline V CDR1 and CDR2: MGHDK, SYGVNS. The CDR3 runs to 14 residues. CDR3 sequence (DNA): TGTGCCAGCACCGGGACAGGGGGATACAATGAGCAGTTCTTC. As protein: CASTGTGGYNEQFF.

The table lists this clonotype with many counts. The junction shows a germline mismatch at one end, possibly a read error. The V and J genes are TRBV10-3 and TRBJ2-7; 9 nucleotides agree with TRBD1. The CDR3 totals 13 residues. Germline loops: CDR1 ENHRY, CDR2 SYGVKD. CDR3 coding DNA: TGTGACATCAGGGACAGGGTCCCCTACGAGCAGTACTTC. Translated, it gives CDIRDRVPYEQYF.

The sample holds one count of this clonotype. This chain joins TRBV28 and TRBJ2-1; D gene unclear. V lost 1 base, J lost 1 base, and 17 bases lay in between. The CDR3 length is 18 residues. The V gene's germline CDR1 is MDHEN and CDR2 SYDVKM. The CDR3 DNA sequence: TGTGCCAGCAGTTTATTGCAGGAACTCCCCGGTTCCTACAATGAGCAGTTCTTC. Translated, it gives CASSLLQELPGSYNEQFF. Looking up the rest from reference TRBV28 and TRBJ2-1 gives the full variable domain: DVKVTQSSRYLVKRTGEKVFLECVQDMDHENMFWYRQDPGLGLRLIYFSYDVKMKEKGDIPEGYSVSREKKERFSLILESASTNQTSMYLCASSLLQELPGSYNEQFFGPGTRLTVL.

This clonotype came up a few times. This chain joins TRBV20-1 and TRBJ2-3; 9 bases fit TRBD2. Germline loops: CDR1 DFQATT, CDR2 SNEGSKA (reference sequence). The V gene end was trimmed by 6 bases and the J gene end by 0 bases; junction bases not matched to a gene: 10. CDR3 length equals 16 residues. CDR3 DNA sequence: TGCAGTGCCCCACGGACTAGCGCAACAAGCACAGATACGCAGTATTTT. Protein product: CSAPRTSATSTDTQYF.

This clonotype was seen more than once but under ten times. The chain joins TRBV5-4 to TRBJ2-5, with a possible D match to TRBD2 (5 bases). From germline, CDR1 is SGHNT and CDR2 YYREEE (reference sequence). This CDR3 spans 15 amino acids. V lost 1 base and J 5 bases, leaving 15 bases between the germline ends. The CDR3: CASSLRGLVRETQYF. The CDR3 nucleotides are TGTGCCAGCAGCTTGCGAGGGTTAGTTAGGGAGACCCAGTACTTC.

The genes are TRBV11-2 and TRBJ2-7, with D unresolved. CDR1 and CDR2 from the germline V gene are SGHAT and FQNNGV. This CDR3 contains 11 residues. V shed 6 bases and J shed 6 bases, with 9 bases lying between them. As DNA, the CDR3 is TGTGCCAGCAGGCACGGCCTCGAGCAGTACTTC. Amino acid sequence: CASRHGLEQYF.

This clonotype has a count of ten or more. CDR3 residues: CASILDGPGTDTQYF. For the CDR3, the DNA is TGTGCCAGCATCCTGGACGGACCCGGGACAGATACGCAGTATTTT. The rearrangement uses TRBV6-1 and TRBJ2-3; no reliable D call. The V gene's germline CDR1 is MNHNS and CDR2 SASEGT. This CDR3 region has 15 residues. V dropped 7 bases and J dropped 3 bases, with 17 bases sitting between them.

This clonotype has more than one count but fewer than ten. V is TRBV7-9 and J is TRBJ2-7; 8 bases map to TRBD1. Germline V lookup: CDR1 SEHNR, CDR2 FQNEAQ (reference sequence). The length of the CDR3 is 15 residues. V trimming: 5 bases; J trimming: 1 base; junction bases outside the gene matches: 7. The CDR3 sequence: CASSPGQGWSYEQYF. The CDR3 region has the DNA TGTGCCAGCAGCCCAGGACAGGGTTGGTCCTACGAGCAGTACTTC.

The chain carries TRBV15 and TRBJ1-1; D not certain. V was trimmed by 5 bases and J by 4 bases, leaving 17 bases between them. The CDR3 totals 15 residues. Germline V gene data show CDR1 as LNHNV and CDR2 as YYDKDF (reference sequence). This CDR3 reads CATSRPRALATEAFF. The CDR3 DNA reads TGTGCCACCAGCCGCCCCCGGGCGTTGGCCACTGAAGCTTTCTTT.

In its sample, this clonotype was seen many times. The DNA of the CDR3 is TGTGCCAGCAGCGTATACGGACTAGCGGCCACAGATACGCAGTATTTT. Its protein is CASSVYGLAATDTQYF. This chain uses TRBV9 with TRBJ2-3, with 10 bases that match TRBD2. The CDR3 runs to 16 residues. J lost 2 bases, V lost 1 base, and 4 bases had no gene match. Germline loops: CDR1 SGDLS, CDR2 YYNGEE.

The chain has TRBV12-3 or TRBV12-4 and TRBJ2-3; 7 bases line up with TRBD2. J gave up 2 bases and V 6 bases, and 8 bases lay outside the gene matches. CDR3 length: 15 amino acids. CDR3 DNA sequence: TGTGCCAGCAGCATTCCGGGAGGAGCCACAGATACGCAGTATTTT. Translation gives CASSIPGGATDTQYF.

Comment on this clonotype: This may be a read error, as it is one base from a much larger clone. The rearrangement links TRBV5-1 to TRBJ2-3, with TRBD1 as a possible D gene (7 bases). CDR1 is SGHRS, CDR2 YFSETQ, per germline. The CDR3 totals 17 residues. CDR3 in DNA: TGCGCCAGCAGCTTGGAAAACAGGGGACTGCGCACAGATACGCGGTATTTT. It specifies CASSLENRGLRTDTRYF.

This clonotype has at least ten counts. This chain joins TRBV6-1 and TRBJ1-6; TRBD1 matches 8 bases. Looked up from germline, CDR1 is MNHNS and CDR2 is SASEGT. Trimming took 5 bases from V and 7 from J; bases not matched to a gene: 4. The CDR3 contains 14 residues. The CDR3 DNA sequence: TGTGCCAGCAGTCCTACAGGGGGAAATTCACCCCTCCACTTT. Its translation is CASSPTGGNSPLHF.

This clonotype was recorded a few times. This rearrangement joins TRBV7-2 to TRBJ2-5, with TRBD1 matching over 11 bases. V dropped 1 base and J dropped 4; count of bases not matched to a gene: 5. Germline CDR1 SGHTA, CDR2 FQGNSA. This CDR3 is 16 amino acids long. The CDR3 here is CASSLGGGTGGETQYF. CDR3 sequence (DNA): TGTGCCAGCAGCTTAGGGGGAGGGACAGGGGGAGAGACCCAGTACTTC. Supplemented by reference TRBV7-2 and TRBJ2-5, the full variable domain reads GAGVSQSPSNKVTEKGKDVELRCDPISGHTALYWYRQSLGQGLEFLIYFQGNSAPDKSGLPSDRFSAERTGGSVSTLTIQRTQQEDSAVYLCASSLGGGTGGETQYFGPGTRLLVL.

This clonotype was observed at least ten times. This chain uses TRBV18 with TRBJ2-7; D uncertain. This CDR3 contains 12 residues. Trimming stripped 3 bases from V and 6 bases from J, with 9 bases between. The germline V gene has CDR1 KGHSH and CDR2 LQKENI. The CDR3: CASSPSSAEQYF. In DNA form, the CDR3 reads TGTGCCAGCTCACCGAGTTCCGCCGAGCAGTACTTC.

This clonotype appeared a few times. The chain joins TRBV27 to TRBJ2-1; perhaps TRBD1 as D (6 bases). V was clipped by 0 bases and J by 2 bases, with 11 bases between them. The CDR3 spans 16 residues. Germline loops: CDR1 MNHEY, CDR2 SMNVEV (reference sequence). CDR3 nucleotide sequence: TGTGCCAGCAGTTTATCTTCAGGGGACACCTACAATGAGCAGTTCTTC. Encoded protein: CASSLSSGDTYNEQFF.

The J gene is TRBJ2-1, the V gene TRBV7-9; possibly TRBD1 or TRBD2 for D (5 bases each). CDR1 and CDR2 from the germline V gene are SEHNR and FQNEAQ (reference sequence). V lost 5 bases, J lost 6 bases, and 20 bases lay in between. This CDR3 has 16 amino acids. The CDR3 reads CASSPGSGIRANEQFF. The CDR3, as DNA: TGTGCCAGCAGCCCTGGATCGGGGATCAGGGCCAATGAGCAGTTCTTC. Together with reference TRBV7-9 and TRBJ2-1, the CDR3 gives the full variable domain: DTGVSQNPRHKITKRGQNVTFRCDPISEHNRLYWYRQTLGQGPEFLTYFQNEAQLEKSRLLSDRFSAERPKGSFSTLEIQRTEQGDSAMYLCASSPGSGIRANEQFFGPGTRLTVL.

The table lists this clonotype with many counts. The CDR3 DNA follows: TGTGCCAGCAGCTTAGGCGGTGGCGGACAGGGGGGTGAAGCTTTCTTT. Translating gives CASSLGGGGQGGEAFF. V gene TRBV7-8 combines with J gene TRBJ1-1; the match to TRBD1 covers 10 bases. CDR1 is SGHVS, CDR2 FQNEAQ, per germline. Losses at the gene ends were 1 base for V and 7 bases for J; bases not matched to a gene: 9. The CDR3 extends over 16 amino acids.

This clonotype was observed many times. The gene calls are TRBV12-3 or TRBV12-4 and TRBJ1-5; D is possibly TRBD1 (6 bases). V gave up 8 bases and J gave up 0 bases, with 14 bases separating them. The CDR3 spans 15 residues. CDR3 region: CASGRTDFSNQPQHF. The CDR3 nucleotides are TGTGCCAGCGGGCGGACAGATTTTAGCAATCAGCCCCAGCATTTT.